Below are 28 T cell receptor beta chains sequenced from a single sample in a study of T cells in Graves' hyperthyroidism and ophthalmopathy. The source material, RNA transcripts, was used to amplify TCR beta CDR3 regions. The HTBI primer set served for first-round RT-PCR of the TCR CDR3. MiXCR was run by TCRdb on the multiplex PCR reads, yielding one entry per CDR3 protein. This sample has about 570,000 distinct CDR3 sequences, with about half found just once. The material sequenced was peripheral blood or thyroid tissue (not recorded which). The receptors come from an adult woman with Graves' disease, either hyperthyroidism or ophthalmopathy (not recorded which).

This sequence joins TRBV10-2 and TRBJ1-6; D unresolved. The V and J ends lost 6 bases and 7 bases respectively, with 10 bases between them. Germline V lookup: CDR1 WSHSY, CDR2 SAAADI. CDR3 length: 13 residues. The CDR3: CASSPFGNSPLHF. DNA of the CDR3: TGCGCCAGCAGCCCCTTTGGGAATTCACCCCTCCACTTT.

Many counts were recorded for this clonotype. V and J are TRBV20-1 and TRBJ1-1, with D perhaps matching TRBD1 (6 bases). V was pared by 8 bases and J by 6 bases, with 25 bases between. Germline V lookup: CDR1 DFQATT, CDR2 SNEGSKA (reference sequence). This CDR3 is 15 amino acids long. As DNA, the CDR3 is TGCAGTCATAGGCGACAGGCTCCCCGAAGCGCTGAAGCTTTCTTT. This encodes CSHRRQAPRSAEAFF.

This clonotype showed up just once. The DNA for the CDR3 is TGTGCCAGCAGGGGACAGACCGAGACCGGGGAGCTGTTTTTT. Translation gives CASRGQTETGELFF. This sequence joins TRBV2 and TRBJ2-2, with 7 bases lining up with TRBD1. CDR3 length: 14 residues. Unmatched junction bases numbered 6, after V lost 6 bases and J lost 5 bases. The V gene's germline CDR1 is SNHLY and CDR2 FYNNEI.

The rearrangement uses TRBV4-1 and TRBJ1-6, with D perhaps TRBD1 (5 bases). Germline loops: CDR1 MGHRA, CDR2 YSYEKL. The CDR3 totals 17 residues. V was shortened by 4 bases and J by 7 bases, with 20 bases between the two germline ends. The CDR3 loop is CASSRGLAGGENSPLHF. DNA for the CDR3: TGCGCCAGCAGCCGAGGACTAGCGGGAGGGGAGAATTCACCCCTCCACTTT.

Many counts were recorded for this clonotype. The chain employs TRBV20-1 and TRBJ2-5; D ambiguous. Looked up from germline, CDR1 is DFQATT and CDR2 is SNEGSKA (reference sequence). Deletions cut 5 bases from V and 3 bases from J, with 7 bases between. The CDR3 has 11 residues. CDR3 region: CSASRKETQYF. The CDR3 bases are TGCAGTGCTTCTAGAAAAGAGACCCAGTACTTC.

This clonotype was seen ten or more times. This chain joins TRBV19 and TRBJ1-3; unclear D gene. The germline gives CDR1 LNHDA, CDR2 SQIVND (reference sequence). V was cut by 5 bases and J by 0 bases, with 11 bases left in between. The CDR3 runs to 15 residues. The CDR3 bases are TGTGCCAGTAGTCTCGACCGCATCTCTGGAAACACCATATATTTT. Protein: CASSLDRISGNTIYF.

The chain employs TRBV7-8 and TRBJ1-2; a weak D match, TRBD1 (5 bases). The V end lost 5 bases, the J end lost 14 bases, and 24 bases lay between the germline ends. Germline CDR1 SGHVS, CDR2 FQNEAQ. CDR3 length equals 14 residues. The CDR3 bases are TGTGCCAGCAGCCAAGACGGCGGGGCCCAATGGTCGACCTTC. It codes for CASSQDGGAQWSTF.

The chain recombines TRBV7-8 with TRBJ2-5; 16 bases fit TRBD2. After removal of 8 bases from V and 1 base from J, the junction contained 7 bases not matched to a gene. In germline, CDR1 is SGHVS, CDR2 FQNEAQ. The CDR3 extends over 17 amino acids. The CDR3 nucleotides are TGTGCCAGCTCGGGGACTAGCGGGAGGGCTGCCCAAGAGACCCAGTACTTC. It encodes CASSGTSGRAAQETQYF. The full variable domain, in which reference TRBV7-8 and TRBJ2-5 provide the parts outside the CDR3, is GAGVSQSPRYKVAKRGQDVALRCDPISGHVSLFWYQQALGQGPEFLTYFQNEAQLDKSGLPSDRFFAERPEGSVSTLKIQRTQQEDSAVYLCASSGTSGRAAQETQYFGPGTRLLVL.

V is TRBV7-2 and J is TRBJ2-5; no reliable D call. Germline V gene lookup returns CDR1 SGHTA and CDR2 FQGNSA. CDR3 length: 18 amino acids. Trimming stripped 1 base from V and 1 base from J, with 19 bases between. The DNA of the CDR3 is TGTGCCAGCAGCTTAGAGAAGATGCAGGCCTTCTGCCAAGAGACCCAGTACTTC. Residues: CASSLEKMQAFCQETQYF.

Points on this clonotype: The junction differs from germline at one of its ends, possibly a read error. The chain has TRBV7-6 and TRBJ2-2, with a weak D call TRBD2 (5 bases). Germline values: CDR1 SGHVS, CDR2 FNYEAQ. The CDR3 spans 13 residues. The CDR3 DNA reads TGTACCAGCAGCTTATCGGGGACCGGGGAGCTGTTTTTT. Its translation: CTSSLSGTGELFF.

Details on this clonotype: This may come from a read error, since a much larger clone is one base off. This chain joins TRBV20-1 and TRBJ2-7; D is perhaps TRBD1 (6 bases). This CDR3 region has 13 residues. The V and J ends lost 5 bases and 0 bases respectively, with 11 bases between them. Germline V gives CDR1 DFQATT, CDR2 SNEGSKA (reference sequence). The CDR3, as DNA: TGCAGTGCTCGGGACATTCCCTCCTACGAGCAGTACTTC. Its translation is CSARDIPSYEQYF.

This rearrangement joins TRBV13 to TRBJ2-5, with 9 bases identical to TRBD1. Germline V lookup: CDR1 PRHDT, CDR2 FYEKMQ (reference sequence). V lost 6 bases, J lost 5 bases, and 7 bases stayed unmatched. The CDR3 contains 14 residues. The CDR3 sequence: CASSLFGQGETQYF. The CDR3 DNA sequence: TGTGCCAGCAGTTTATTCGGACAGGGGGAGACCCAGTACTTC.

The chain recombines TRBV29-1 with TRBJ1-1; weak D call: TRBD1 (6 bases). This CDR3 has 14 amino acids. The germline gives CDR1 SQVTM, CDR2 ANQGSEA. Trimming cost V 4 bases and J 5 bases, with 17 bases left between them. The CDR3 loop is CSVAWTVTGTEAFF. Written as DNA, the CDR3 is TGCAGCGTTGCCTGGACAGTTACGGGAACTGAAGCTTTCTTT.

Here the CDR3 reads CASSIGGIGLGQYF. DNA of the CDR3: TGTGCCAGTAGTATCGGGGGAATAGGCCTTGGGCAGTACTTC. This sequence joins TRBV19 and TRBJ2-7, with D maybe TRBD2 (6 bases). The CDR3 totals 14 residues. The V end lost 3 bases, the J end lost 9 bases, and 18 bases lay between the germline ends. Germline CDR1 is LNHDA and CDR2 is SQIVND (reference sequence).

The chain is built from TRBV20-1 and TRBJ1-2, with 11 bases matching TRBD1. Germline lookup yields CDR1 DFQATT and CDR2 SNEGSKA (reference sequence). V gave up 3 bases and J gave up 11 bases; unmatched junction bases: 14. The CDR3 runs to 15 residues. This chain's CDR3 is CSASLAGQGARRYTF. The CDR3 DNA sequence: TGCAGTGCTAGCCTCGCCGGACAGGGGGCCAGAAGGTACACCTTC.

This sequence joins TRBV7-9 and TRBJ1-2; D remains ambiguous. Trimming left V 2 bases short and J 12 bases short, with 19 bases between. This CDR3 region has 14 residues. Germline CDR1 reads SEHNR; CDR2 reads FQNEAQ (reference sequence). CDR3 DNA sequence: TGTGCCAGCAGCTTATATAAGTTTAGCTCTGGAAACACCTTC. It specifies CASSLYKFSSGNTF.

In this sample, this clonotype turned up many times. The CDR3 nucleotides read TGTGCCAGCAGCTCCGCACCGGGACTAGCCTCCTCTGGGGCCAACGTCCTGACTTTC. Protein: CASSSAPGLASSGANVLTF. This sequence joins TRBV7-8 and TRBJ2-6; 9 nucleotides agree with TRBD2. CDR3 length equals 19 residues. Germline trimming cut 4 bases from V and 0 bases from J; bases unmatched to any gene: 10. Per the germline V gene, CDR1 is SGHVS and CDR2 is FQNEAQ.

The chain combines TRBV25-1 with TRBJ1-1; D unclear. The CDR3 is 12 residues long. Trimming shortened V by 8 bases and J by 1 base, and 8 bases separated the two germline ends. Germline V gene sequence: CDR1 MGHDK, CDR2 SYGVNS. CDR3 in DNA: TGTGCCAGCTTAGGATGGAACACTGAAGCTTTCTTT. It yields the protein CASLGWNTEAFF.

This clonotype was picked up one time. The chain has TRBV19 and TRBJ1-6; 11 nucleotides match TRBD1. Germline trimming cut 7 bases from V and 8 bases from J; bases unmatched to any gene: 13. The CDR3 consists of 17 residues. From germline, CDR1 is LNHDA and CDR2 SQIVND (reference sequence). In nucleotides, the CDR3 is TGTGCCAGTAACCACAATTTGGACAGGGGGCTCTATTCACCCCTCCACTTT. As protein: CASNHNLDRGLYSPLHF.

The chain recombines TRBV15 with TRBJ1-2; D is unclear. Trimming removed 0 bases from V and 2 bases from J, with 10 bases in between. The CDR3 is made up of 15 amino acids. Germline V gene sequence: CDR1 LNHNV, CDR2 YYDKDF (reference sequence). In DNA form, the CDR3 reads TGTGCCACCAGCAGAGATCTGGCAGCCAACTATGGCTACACCTTC. Translated: CATSRDLAANYGYTF.

This clonotype was recorded many times. The V and J genes are TRBV6-5 and TRBJ1-2, with 8 bases aligning to TRBD1. The V gene's germline CDR1 is MNHEY and CDR2 SVGAGI. The CDR3 is made up of 16 amino acids. J was trimmed by 5 bases and V by 5 bases; bases with no gene match: 13. The CDR3 reads CASSPTGGGWGYGYTF. CDR3 sequence (DNA): TGTGCCAGCAGTCCTACAGGGGGTGGGTGGGGGTATGGCTACACCTTC.

CDR3 region: CAISIQGGGYTF. The CDR3 DNA reads TGTGCCATCAGCATACAGGGTGGGGGCTACACCTTC. The chain employs TRBV10-3 and TRBJ1-2; possibly TRBD1 for D (6 bases). Germline assignment: CDR1 ENHRY and CDR2 SYGVKD. The CDR3 covers 12 residues. The V gene lost 6 bases and the J gene lost 8 bases, with 13 bases spanning the gap.

The chain is built from TRBV27 and TRBJ2-2, with D hard to call. The germline CDR1 and CDR2 sequences are MNHEY and SMNVEV (reference sequence). Trimming cost V 5 bases and J 9 bases, with 10 bases left between them. The CDR3 covers 12 residues. This chain's CDR3 is CASSPLDRELFF. CDR3 coding DNA: TGTGCCAGCAGTCCACTCGACAGGGAGCTGTTTTTT.

The chain combines TRBV18 with TRBJ1-5; 7 bases agree with TRBD1. There are 15 residues in the CDR3. Germline V gene sequence: CDR1 KGHSH, CDR2 LQKENI. The ends lost 2 bases at V and 4 bases at J; junction bases unmatched: 5. Here the CDR3 DNA reads TGTGCCAGCTCACCAGAAGGGGGCTTAAATCAGCCCCAGCATTTT. Its translation is CASSPEGGLNQPQHF. Filled out from reference TRBV18 and TRBJ1-5, the complete variable domain reads NAGVMQNPRHLVRRRGQEARLRCSPMKGHSHVYWYRQLPEEGLKFMVYLQKENIIDESGMPKERFSAEFPKEGPSILRIQQVVRGDSAAYFCASSPEGGLNQPQHFGDGTRLSIL.

This clonotype was recorded at least ten times. V usage is TRBV6-5 and J usage is TRBJ2-2; D is undetermined. V was clipped by 9 bases and J by 9 bases, with 14 bases between them. The germline gives CDR1 MNHEY, CDR2 SVGAGI. The CDR3 runs to 12 residues. The CDR3 reads CARFSPQRELFF. In DNA, the CDR3 is TGTGCCAGGTTCTCCCCGCAGAGGGAGCTGTTTTTT.

The chain is built from TRBV7-3 and TRBJ2-3, with 10 nucleotides matching TRBD2. The CDR3 sequence is 15 residues long. The germline gives CDR1 SGHTA, CDR2 FQGTGA. With 4 bases clipped from V and 4 bases from J, the junction kept 5 bases outside the gene matches. The DNA of the CDR3 is TGTGCCAGCAGCTCAAGCGGGGGGGGAGCAGATACGCAGTATTTT. As protein: CASSSSGGGADTQYF.

The rearrangement joins TRBV4-1 to TRBJ2-7; no clear D gene. This CDR3 is 12 amino acids long. The ends were cut back, 3 bases at V and 5 bases at J, with 8 bases in the middle. The V gene's germline CDR1 is MGHRA and CDR2 YSYEKL. This CDR3 is CASSQVRDEQYF. The CDR3 DNA sequence: TGCGCCAGCAGCCAGGTCCGGGACGAGCAGTACTTC.

This clonotype was seen at least ten times. The chain couples TRBV5-1 to TRBJ2-7, with 12 bases matching TRBD2. The CDR3 sequence is 16 residues long. Germline V CDR1 and CDR2: SGHRS, YFSETQ. V lost 4 bases and J lost 4; bases outside the gene matches: 9. The CDR3 reads CASSPGLAGRIYEQYF. CDR3 nucleotides: TGCGCCAGCAGCCCTGGACTAGCGGGAAGGATTTACGAGCAGTACTTC.